A single sample gave rise to the 27 T cell receptor beta chains below, sequenced in a study of blood T cell repertoires in COVID-19. The method was immunoSEQ multiplex PCR; TCRdb's version includes in-frame clones alone and lacks a portion of them. The sample yields roughly 160,000 clones, about 84% seen once. The sample consisted of PBMCs or T cells enriched from blood (not recorded which). Source of these receptors: a man in his fifties or sixties who had recovered from COVID-19.

The V call is TRBV19, the J call TRBJ2-1, with 9 bases that match TRBD2. The germline CDR1 and CDR2 sequences are LNHDA and SQIVND (reference sequence). V trimming: 10 bases; J trimming: 0 bases; junction bases outside the gene matches: 7. The CDR3 has 15 residues. The CDR3 here is CATRIAGDSYNEQFF. The CDR3 DNA is TGTGCCACCCGAATAGCGGGGGACTCCTACAATGAGCAGTTCTTC. Supplemented by reference TRBV19 and TRBJ2-1, the full variable domain reads DGGITQSPKYLFRKEGQNVTLSCEQNLNHDAMYWYRQDPGQGLRLIYYSQIVNDFQKGDIAEGYSVSREKKESFPLTVTSAQKNPTAFYLCATRIAGDSYNEQFFGPGTRLTVL.

The rearrangement links TRBV2 to TRBJ1-4; 7 bases agree with TRBD1. Germline V gene lookup returns CDR1 SNHLY and CDR2 FYNNEI. This CDR3 region has 15 residues. Trimming at V came to 3 bases and at J to 7 bases, leaving 8 bases not matched to a gene. This CDR3 is CASSESDRATEKLFF. DNA of the CDR3: TGTGCCAGCAGTGAGAGCGACAGGGCCACTGAAAAACTGTTTTTT.

The chain couples TRBV30 to TRBJ2-3; perhaps TRBD1 as D (5 bases). V was shortened by 4 bases and J by 0 bases, with 14 bases between the two germline ends. Germline assignment: CDR1 GTSNPN and CDR2 SVGIG (reference sequence). This CDR3 has 15 residues. For the CDR3, the DNA is TGTGCCTGGAACCAGGGCCTACCAAGCACAGATACGCAGTATTTT. The encoded protein is CAWNQGLPSTDTQYF.

This rearrangement joins TRBV5-1 to TRBJ2-1; 9 positions agree with TRBD2. In germline, CDR1 is SGHRS, CDR2 YFSETQ. V was pared by 1 base and J by 7 bases, with 12 bases of the junction left unmatched. This CDR3 has 17 residues. The CDR3 sequence: CASSLPPAGGPKNEQFF. CDR3 nucleotide sequence: TGCGCCAGCAGCTTGCCGCCGGCGGGGGGGCCGAAGAATGAGCAGTTCTTC. Using reference TRBV5-1 and TRBJ2-1 for the parts outside the CDR3, the full variable domain is KAGVTQTPRYLIKTRGQQVTLSCSPISGHRSVSWYQQTPGQGLQFLFEYFSETQRNKGNFPGRFSGRQFSNSRSEMNVSTLELGDSALYLCASSLPPAGGPKNEQFFGPGTRLTVL.

This rearrangement joins TRBV7-9 to TRBJ2-2; 9 nucleotides match TRBD1. Germline-derived CDR1 and CDR2 are SEHNR and FQNEAQ (reference sequence). V lost 5 bases, J lost 4 bases, and 8 bases stayed unmatched. CDR3 size: 16 residues. Here the CDR3 DNA reads TGTGCCAGCAGCCTCGGACAGGGGCTGGGCACCGGGGAGCTGTTTTTT. This gives the protein CASSLGQGLGTGELFF.

The V gene is TRBV28, the J gene TRBJ1-1, with TRBD1 identical over 8 bases. V gave up 5 bases and J gave up 1 base; unmatched junction bases: 6. Germline V CDR1 and CDR2: MDHEN, SYDVKM. The CDR3 is made up of 15 amino acids. CDR3 sequence (DNA): TGTGCCAGCAGTACGACAGGGGAGGGGAACACTGAAGCTTTCTTT. Residues: CASSTTGEGNTEAFF.

The chain combines TRBV25-1 with TRBJ1-1; 9 bases line up with TRBD1. The CDR3 has 16 residues. CDR1 is MGHDK, CDR2 SYGVNS, per germline. V lost 2 bases, J lost 1 base, and 5 bases stayed unmatched. CDR3 in amino acids: CASSEPGTGRNTEAFF. The CDR3 DNA follows: TGTGCCAGCAGTGAACCCGGGACAGGGAGGAACACTGAAGCTTTCTTT.

This clone was recorded only once. This rearrangement joins TRBV5-1 to TRBJ1-1; the D gene is possibly TRBD1 (6 bases). The CDR3 consists of 14 residues. Germline assignment: CDR1 SGHRS and CDR2 YFSETQ. Trimming pared 0 bases from V and 5 bases from J, leaving 11 bases between. The CDR3 DNA sequence: TGCGCCAGCAGCTTGGTGGGGGGGCAAACTGAAGCTTTCTTT. Translated: CASSLVGGQTEAFF.

The chain couples TRBV19 to TRBJ2-3, with D hard to call. CDR1 LNHDA and CDR2 SQIVND come from the germline V gene (reference sequence). The length of the CDR3 is 13 residues. Trimming cost V 9 bases and J 2 bases, with 12 bases left between them. The DNA for the CDR3 is TGTGCCAGCAAATTCGTGGCCACAGATACGCAGTATTTT. Its protein is CASKFVATDTQYF.

CDR3 bases: TGTGCCAGTAGTATAGAGGGGACAGCCTATGGCTACACCTTC. It yields the protein CASSIEGTAYGYTF. The chain carries TRBV19 and TRBJ1-2; 7 bases map to TRBD1. Trimming took 0 bases from V and 4 from J; bases not matched to a gene: 2. The germline CDR1 and CDR2 sequences are LNHDA and SQIVND (reference sequence). The length of the CDR3 is 14 residues.

The chain recombines TRBV18 with TRBJ2-1, with 12 bases aligning to TRBD2. With 6 bases clipped from V and 7 bases from J, the junction kept 7 bases outside the gene matches. Germline CDR1 KGHSH, CDR2 LQKENI. The CDR3 totals 15 residues. The CDR3 nucleotides read TGTGCCAGCTCCCTAAGGACTAGCGGGGTTAATGAGCAGTTCTTC. Its protein product is CASSLRTSGVNEQFF.

This clone has just a few counts. This rearrangement joins TRBV7-8 to TRBJ1-2; 9 bases fit TRBD1. This CDR3 region has 13 residues. The V gene's germline CDR1 is SGHVS and CDR2 FQNEAQ. V dropped 4 bases and J dropped 8; count of bases not matched to a gene: 5. The CDR3 nucleotides read TGTGCCAGCAGCTCCGTTGGACAGGGGGGCTACACCTTC. It encodes CASSSVGQGGYTF.

The table lists this clone with a count of one. The genes are TRBV10-3 and TRBJ2-7; possible D gene TRBD2, 6 bases. V was pared by 3 bases and J by 0 bases, with 9 bases between. The CDR3 covers 14 residues. The germline gives CDR1 ENHRY, CDR2 SYGVKD. CDR3 sequence reads: CAISEISGSYEQYF. In DNA, the CDR3 is TGTGCCATCAGTGAAATTAGCGGCTCCTACGAGCAGTACTTC.

The CDR3 reads CATSATVRDRGRIEDGYTF. DNA of the CDR3: TGTGCCACCAGCGCCACAGTCCGGGACAGGGGGCGAATCGAGGATGGCTACACCTTC. V and J are TRBV15 and TRBJ1-2; 12 bases align to TRBD1. This CDR3 comprises 19 residues. Germline CDR1 LNHNV, CDR2 YYDKDF (reference sequence). J gave up 6 bases and V 5 bases, and 19 bases lay outside the gene matches. Together with reference TRBV15 and TRBJ1-2, the CDR3 gives the full variable domain: DAMVIQNPRYQVTQFGKPVTLSCSQTLNHNVMYWYQQKSSQAPKLLFHYYDKDFNNEADTPDNFQSRRPNTSFCFLDIRSPGLGDTAMYLCATSATVRDRGRIEDGYTFGSGTRLTVV.

The V and J genes are TRBV27 and TRBJ2-7, with 11 nucleotides matching TRBD1. The CDR3 runs 15 residues. With V trimmed by 2 bases and J by 4 bases, 4 bases remained unmatched. The germline V gene encodes CDR1 MNHEY and CDR2 SMNVEV (reference sequence). CDR3 nucleotide sequence: TGTGCCAGCAGTTTAGGACAGGGGGCGCAGTACGAGCAGTACTTC. It codes for CASSLGQGAQYEQYF.

The V call is TRBV5-1, the J call TRBJ2-3, with TRBD2 as a possible D gene (5 bases). Germline assignment: CDR1 SGHRS and CDR2 YFSETQ. The CDR3 loop spans 14 amino acids. Trimming took 1 base from V and 2 from J, leaving 8 bases between them. The DNA of the CDR3 is TGCGCCAGCAGCTTGCAGCGGCACACAGATACGCAGTATTTT. This sequence encodes CASSLQRHTDTQYF. Full variable domain (remainder filled in from reference TRBV5-1 and TRBJ2-3): KAGVTQTPRYLIKTRGQQVTLSCSPISGHRSVSWYQQTPGQGLQFLFEYFSETQRNKGNFPGRFSGRQFSNSRSEMNVSTLELGDSALYLCASSLQRHTDTQYFGPGTRLTVL.

V is TRBV7-9 and J is TRBJ1-2; the D gene is possibly TRBD1 (6 bases). Germline loops: CDR1 SEHNR, CDR2 FQNEAQ (reference sequence). V gave up 11 bases and J gave up 3 bases, with 16 bases separating them. The length of the CDR3 is 13 residues. DNA for the CDR3: TGTGCCTGCCGAGGGGCAGGGGACTATGGCTACACCTTC. Its translation: CACRGAGDYGYTF.

J is TRBJ2-3 and V is TRBV4-1; D is unresolved. This CDR3 has 16 amino acids. The V gene's germline CDR1 is MGHRA and CDR2 YSYEKL. V was pared by 0 bases and J by 0 bases, with 10 bases between. The CDR3 here is CASSQDAAPSTDTQYF. CDR3 DNA: TGCGCCAGCAGCCAAGACGCGGCCCCTAGCACAGATACGCAGTATTTT.

CDR3 protein: CASSQEPTGSVQETQYF. In nucleotides, the CDR3 is TGCGCCAGCAGCCAGGAGCCGACAGGGAGTGTCCAAGAGACCCAGTACTTC. The chain combines TRBV4-1 with TRBJ2-5, with 7 bases aligning to TRBD1. CDR3 length: 17 residues. From germline, CDR1 is MGHRA and CDR2 YSYEKL. J gave up 1 base and V 3 bases, and 11 bases lay outside the gene matches.

The V call is TRBV6-2 or TRBV6-3, the J call TRBJ2-3; 10 nucleotides line up with TRBD2. Germline V lookup: CDR1 MNHEY, CDR2 SVGEGT. Unmatched junction bases numbered 1, after V lost 4 bases and J lost 3 bases. This CDR3 comprises 14 residues. Here the CDR3 reads CASSSGLATDTQYF. CDR3 coding DNA: TGTGCCAGCAGTTCGGGACTAGCGACAGATACGCAGTATTTT.

V is TRBV2 and J is TRBJ2-3, with D uncertain. V lost 6 bases and J lost 9, with 16 bases in between. The CDR3 is 13 residues long. Germline V gene data show CDR1 as SNHLY and CDR2 as FYNNEI. CDR3 residues: CASRATGPGTQYF. For the CDR3, the DNA is TGTGCCAGCAGGGCTACTGGCCCCGGGACGCAGTATTTT.

The chain joins TRBV7-6 to TRBJ1-2, with D hard to call. The V end was cut by 0 bases, the J end by 7 bases, with 9 bases between. Germline V gene data show CDR1 as SGHVS and CDR2 as FNYEAQ. This CDR3 has 13 residues. CDR3 in amino acids: CASSLALGSGYTF. As DNA, the CDR3 is TGTGCCAGCAGCTTAGCGCTAGGGAGTGGCTACACCTTC.

CDR3: CASSPTGQPQHF. DNA for the CDR3: TGTGCCAGCAGCCCAACGGGGCAGCCCCAGCATTTT. The rearrangement links TRBV7-9 to TRBJ1-5; D call uncertain. The germline gives CDR1 SEHNR, CDR2 FQNEAQ (reference sequence). CDR3 length: 12 residues. The germline V and J ends were trimmed by 5 bases and 7 bases, with 9 bases remaining between them.

The chain is built from TRBV3-1 (or the pseudogene TRBV3-2) and TRBJ2-5, with a possible D match to TRBD2 (5 bases). The V and J ends lost 7 bases and 1 base respectively, with 10 bases between them. Germline-derived CDR1 and CDR2 are LGHDT and YNNKEL (reference sequence). The CDR3 contains 13 residues. CDR3 region: CASIRGPQETQYF. CDR3 bases: TGTGCCAGCATACGGGGTCCCCAAGAGACCCAGTACTTC.

The chain joins TRBV27 to TRBJ2-3; a possible D gene is TRBD1 (6 bases). There are 16 residues in the CDR3. Germline CDR1 reads MNHEY; CDR2 reads SMNVEV (reference sequence). Deletions cut 4 bases from V and 1 base from J, with 15 bases between. The CDR3, as DNA: TGTGCCAGCAGTTCGTACAGGGTAGGGGGCACAGATACGCAGTATTTT. Translated, it gives CASSSYRVGGTDTQYF.

The chain couples TRBV13 to TRBJ1-6; tentative D call: TRBD1 (5 bases). The V gene lost 6 bases and the J gene lost 10 bases, with 13 bases spanning the gap. The length of the CDR3 is 13 residues. Germline V gives CDR1 PRHDT, CDR2 FYEKMQ (reference sequence). CDR3 nucleotides: TGTGCCAGCAGGGGCAGGGTAGCCTCACCCCTCCACTTT. Encoded protein: CASRGRVASPLHF.

V gene TRBV11-2 combines with J gene TRBJ2-4, with 10 bases matching TRBD2. This CDR3 region has 18 residues. CDR1 and CDR2 from the germline V gene are SGHAT and FQNNGV. Germline trimming cut 1 base from V and 0 bases from J; bases unmatched to any gene: 6. The CDR3 nucleotides read TGTGCCAGCAGCTTAGTGCCTAGCGGGGGACTAGCCAAAAACATTCAGTACTTC. This codes for CASSLVPSGGLAKNIQYF.